The rows below give T cell receptor beta chains drawn from one sample of a study of beta chain features in type 1 diabetes. Sequenced by immunoSEQ multiplex PCR; TCRdb stores in-frame clones only, minus some. This table has approximately 250,000 clones, less than 15% appearing once. The specimen was naive CD4+ T cells from blood. These TCRs come from a woman between 35 and 50 years old in good health. Both conserved end residues are part of each CDR3. Fields, in order: V gene, clone size, D gene, J gene, CDR3 DNA, CDR3 protein. The D gene is left open where the match is weak. The size entry is marked missing in some rows and otherwise reads once, few, many or a size class.

TRBV14,few,NA,TRBJ1-2,TGTGCCAGCAGCCACGTCGACGGGGTACCGACTTTC,CASSHVDGVPTF
TRBV9,NA,TRBD1,TRBJ1-1,TGTGCCAGCAGCCACCCCCAGGGGGTAACTGAAGCTTTCTTT,CASSHPQGVTEAFF
TRBV9,few,NA,TRBJ1-2,TGTGCCAGCAGCGTTGAGGAGGGCAGATATGGCTACACCTTC,CASSVEEGRYGYTF
TRBV5-1,NA,NA,TRBJ1-5,TGCGCCAGCAGCCCGGAAGGCAGGGGTAATCAGCCCCAGCATTTT,CASSPEGRGNQPQHF
TRBV10-2,NA,NA,TRBJ2-5,TGCGCCAGCAGTGCTCAGGGTGAGACCCAGTACTTC,CASSAQGETQYF
TRBV6-6,NA,TRBD1,TRBJ1-2,TGTGCCAGCAGTAGTACACAGGGGATAGGGTATGGCTACACCTTC,CASSSTQGIGYGYTF
TRBV10-3,few,TRBD1,TRBJ1-2,TGTGCCATCACTGGGACAGTGGACTATGGCTACACCTTC,CAITGTVDYGYTF
TRBV19,once,NA,TRBJ1-5,TGTGCCAGTAGTATACTCTTGGCAGGGGAAGGCCAGCCCCAGCATTTT,CASSILLAGEGQPQHF
TRBV28,few,TRBD2,TRBJ2-1,TGTGCCAGCAGTTTCCCTAGCGGGGGGGATAATGAGCAGTTCTTC,CASSFPSGGDNEQFF
TRBV11-2,NA,TRBD1,TRBJ1-4,TGTGCCAGCAGCTTATTCCCGGGACAGGGGGGTGAAAAACTGTTTTTT,CASSLFPGQGGEKLFF
TRBV4-3,few,TRBD1,TRBJ1-1,TGCGCCAGCAGCCAGATAACAGGGGCTACTGAAGCTTTCTTT,CASSQITGATEAFF
TRBV5-1,few,NA,TRBJ1-2,TGCGCCAGCAGCTTGGATTTGGAGGGCTATGGCTACACCTTC,CASSLDLEGYGYTF
TRBV29-1,NA,TRBD1,TRBJ1-1,TGCAGCGTGACTTCAGGGGGGAACACTGAAGCTTTCTTT,CSVTSGGNTEAFF
TRBV19,NA,NA,TRBJ2-3,TGTGCCAGTAGCCCTTTACATACCTCTGAGGGCACAGATACGCAGTATTTT,CASSPLHTSEGTDTQYF
TRBV5-1,few,TRBD1,TRBJ1-2,TGCGCCAGCAGCTTCGACAGGGGTTATGGCTACACCTTC,CASSFDRGYGYTF
TRBV18,NA,TRBD1,TRBJ2-7,TGTGCCAGCTCGACAGGGGTAGCCTACGAGCAGTACTTC,CASSTGVAYEQYF
TRBV4-1,NA,TRBD1,TRBJ1-2,TGCGCCAGCAGCCAAGATCTGACAGGGGGCCTCTATGGCTACACCTTC,CASSQDLTGGLYGYTF
TRBV7-9,NA,TRBD1,TRBJ2-1,TGTGCCAGCAGCCCTCTAGCGGGACAGGGGGCAATAAATGAGCAGTTCTTC,CASSPLAGQGAINEQFF
TRBV7-8,few,TRBD1,TRBJ2-5,TGTGCCAGCAGCCGATATTCCCGGACAGGGAGGCTTCAAGAGACCCAGTACTTC,CASSRYSRTGRLQETQYF
TRBV7-2,few,TRBD2,TRBJ2-5,TGTGCCAGCAGCCTTAGCGGGGGGAAAGAGACCCAGTACTTC,CASSLSGGKETQYF
TRBV5-1,NA,TRBD1,TRBJ1-5,TGCGCCAGCAGCCTGACAGGGGGTGGCAATCAGCCCCAGCATTTT,CASSLTGGGNQPQHF
TRBV5-1,NA,TRBD2,TRBJ2-3,TGCGCCAGCAGACGGACTAGCGGGGGAGAGGATACGCAGTATTTT,CASRRTSGGEDTQYF